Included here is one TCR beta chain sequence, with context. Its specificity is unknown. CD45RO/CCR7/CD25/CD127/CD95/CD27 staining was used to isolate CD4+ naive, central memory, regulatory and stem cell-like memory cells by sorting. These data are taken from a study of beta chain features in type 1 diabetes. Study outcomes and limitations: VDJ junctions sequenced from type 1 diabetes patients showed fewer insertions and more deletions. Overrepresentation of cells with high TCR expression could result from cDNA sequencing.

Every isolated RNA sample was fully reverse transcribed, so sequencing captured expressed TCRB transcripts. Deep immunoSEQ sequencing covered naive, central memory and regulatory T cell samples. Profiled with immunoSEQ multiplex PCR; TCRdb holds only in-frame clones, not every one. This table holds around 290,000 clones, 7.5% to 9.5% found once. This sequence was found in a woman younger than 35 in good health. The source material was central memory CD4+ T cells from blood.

CDR3 DNA sequence: TGTGCCAGCTCACCACAGGGAAAAGATCAGCCCCAGCATTTT. It encodes CASSPQGKDQPQHF. V gene TRBV18 combines with J gene TRBJ1-5; D unclear. The CDR3 loop spans 14 amino acids. Trimming cost V 1 base and J 5 bases, with 9 bases left between them. The V gene's germline CDR1 is KGHSH and CDR2 LQKENI.